This TCR beta chain was captured by sequencing in a study of blood T cell repertoires in COVID-19. For the study at large: The cDNA or gDNA used as material had been derived from T cells, B-cell-depleted T cells, or PBMCs.

Between the trimmed V and J ends, which lost 2 bases and 4 bases, there was a span of 8 bases. Germline CDR1 is SNHLY and CDR2 is FYNNEI. The length of the CDR3 is 14 residues. This clone is a singleton in its sample. TCRdb's copy holds only in-frame clones and misses some; the assay was immunoSEQ multiplex PCR. The sample holds 250,000 or so clones, 75% to 90% seen once. The sequenced sample was PBMCs or T cells enriched from blood (not recorded which). The chain recombines TRBV2 with TRBJ2-2; possibly TRBD1 for D (6 bases). The TCR sequence derives from a woman in her twenties or thirties who had been exposed to COVID-19. This CDR3 reads CASSERGGTGELFF. The CDR3 DNA reads TGTGCCAGCAGTGAAAGAGGGGGCACCGGGGAGCTGTTTTTT.